This TCR beta chain was recovered during a study of shared clonotypes between healthy human individuals. General study points: Clonotypes shared by all four donors outscored non-shared clonotypes in generation probability.

Measured with immunoSEQ multiplex PCR; TCRdb has only the in-frame clones, and not every one. The table has approximately 2.5 million clones, roughly 92% seen once. Per the germline V gene, CDR1 is MNHEY and CDR2 is SMNVEV (reference sequence). This CDR3 is built from 15 residues. Germline trimming cut 3 bases from V and 14 bases from J; bases unmatched to any gene: 16. A word on this clone: Its antigen is not identified.

The chain combines TRBV27 with TRBJ2-1; 7 bases fit TRBD2. This receptor was identified in a man between 18 and 35 years old in good health. The sequencing input was naive CD4+ T cells sorted from blood. The subset is: CD45RA+ positively selected. In DNA form, the CDR3 reads TGTGCCAGCAGTTTTACCTCGATGTTTCGGACTAGGAAGTTCTTC. Its protein product is CASSFTSMFRTRKFF.